What follows are 27 T cell receptor beta chains derived from one specimen sequenced in a study of blood T cell repertoires in COVID-19. The data were produced by immunoSEQ multiplex PCR, yet TCRdb's version contains in-frame clones alone and is incomplete. The sample contains roughly 180,000 clones, under 90% of which appear only once. Sequencing was performed on peripheral blood. Receptor source: a woman of 80 years or more with active or convalescent COVID-19.

The chain combines TRBV5-1 with TRBJ1-6; D may be TRBD1 (5 bases). The CDR3 consists of 16 residues. Trimming pared 0 bases from V and 13 bases from J, leaving 20 bases between. Germline lookup yields CDR1 SGHRS and CDR2 YFSETQ. The chain's CDR3 is CASSLAGRGGLSPLHF. In nucleotides, the CDR3 is TGCGCCAGCAGCTTGGCCGGGAGGGGCGGACTATCGCCCCTCCACTTT.

The V call is TRBV6-1, the J call TRBJ2-2; TRBD2 might be the D (6 bases). Germline values: CDR1 MNHNS, CDR2 SASEGT. This CDR3 has 20 amino acids. Trimming removed 4 bases at V and 6 bases at J, with 30 bases between. The CDR3 DNA reads TGTGCCAGCAGTGGAAGTAAATGGGCGGGGCCGGACGACTTATCCGGGGAGCTGTTTTTT. Protein: CASSGSKWAGPDDLSGELFF.

CDR3 residues: CASSPIPGLAGGRGNEQYF. The CDR3 nucleotides are TGCGCCAGCAGCCCGATACCTGGACTAGCGGGAGGCCGTGGAAACGAGCAGTACTTC. The rearrangement joins TRBV4-1 to TRBJ2-7, with 14 nucleotides matching TRBD2. The V segment lost 4 bases and the J segment 5 bases; nucleotides outside the gene matches: 16. The CDR3 length is 19 residues. Per germline, CDR1 MGHRA and CDR2 YSYEKL.

J is TRBJ2-1 and V is TRBV2, with 9 bases that match TRBD1. This CDR3 has 13 residues. Trimming cost V 0 bases and J 13 bases; bases outside gene matches: 4. Germline lookup yields CDR1 SNHLY and CDR2 FYNNEI. The CDR3 here is CASSEAHRGLQFF. DNA of the CDR3: TGTGCCAGCAGTGAAGCGCACAGGGGGCTTCAGTTCTTC.

The rearrangement uses TRBV4-1 and TRBJ1-1; 7 bases agree with TRBD1. This CDR3 region has 14 residues. Germline CDR1 reads MGHRA; CDR2 reads YSYEKL. With V trimmed by 3 bases and J by 11 bases, 12 bases remained unmatched. Here the CDR3 reads CASSQPGTARGAFF. The CDR3, as DNA: TGCGCCAGCAGCCAGCCCGGGACAGCCCGAGGGGCTTTCTTT.

V and J are TRBV4-1 and TRBJ2-1; 7 positions match TRBD1. The CDR3 has 19 residues. Germline V gene data show CDR1 as MGHRA and CDR2 as YSYEKL. The trim removed 2 bases at V and 6 bases at J, leaving 19 bases unmatched. The CDR3 DNA is TGCGCCAGCAGCCAAAGGACAGGAACCAGTTTTACGGCCAGCAATGAGCAGTTCTTC. Translation: CASSQRTGTSFTASNEQFF.

This rearrangement joins TRBV6-1 to TRBJ2-1; D gene uncertain. Trimming stripped 0 bases from V and 8 bases from J, with 5 bases between. Germline-derived CDR1 and CDR2 are MNHNS and SASEGT. This CDR3 contains 12 residues. The CDR3 nucleotides are TGTGCCAGCAGTGAAGCGGAGTATGAGCAGTTCTTC. Translating it yields CASSEAEYEQFF.

This clone was found once. This chain connects TRBV5-4 to TRBJ2-5, with D possibly TRBD1 on 8 matching bases. Per the germline V gene, CDR1 is SGHNT and CDR2 is YYREEE (reference sequence). The germline V and J ends were trimmed by 4 bases and 4 bases, with 14 bases remaining between them. This CDR3 is 14 amino acids long. This chain's CDR3 is CASSDNRGGETQYF. CDR3 DNA: TGTGCCAGCAGCGATAACAGGGGGGGAGAGACCCAGTACTTC. Variable domain in full (rest from reference TRBV5-4 and TRBJ2-5): ETGVTQSPTHLIKTRGQQVTLRCSSQSGHNTVSWYQQALGQGPQFIFQYYREEENGRGNFPPRFSGLQFPNYSSELNVNALELDDSALYLCASSDNRGGETQYFGPGTRLLVL.

The V and J genes are TRBV3-1 (or the pseudogene TRBV3-2) and TRBJ2-7; the D gene is possibly TRBD2 (5 bases). This CDR3 region has 11 residues. Trimming removed 11 bases at V and 3 bases at J, with 11 bases between. Per germline, CDR1 LGHDT and CDR2 YNNKEL (reference sequence). The CDR3 sequence is CASGLSYEQYF. The CDR3 DNA follows: TGTGCCTCGGGGTTGAGCTACGAGCAGTACTTC.

The chain employs TRBV19 and TRBJ1-1, with D perhaps matching TRBD1 (6 bases). There are 13 residues in the CDR3. Germline values: CDR1 LNHDA, CDR2 SQIVND (reference sequence). V was trimmed by 6 bases and J by 2 bases, leaving 10 bases between them. The CDR3 here is CASRDRLNTEAFF. Written as DNA, the CDR3 is TGTGCCAGTAGAGACAGGCTAAACACTGAAGCTTTCTTT.

This chain connects TRBV9 to TRBJ2-1, with 7 bases aligning to TRBD2. The CDR3 runs 16 residues. CDR1 and CDR2 (germline): SGDLS, YYNGEE. V shed 1 base and J 0 bases; nucleotides not matched to a gene: 4. In DNA form, the CDR3 reads TGTGCCAGCAGCGTATACCCGGGGGGCTCCTACAATGAGCAGTTCTTC. Residues: CASSVYPGGSYNEQFF. The full variable domain, rest sourced from reference TRBV9 and TRBJ2-1, is DSGVTQTPKHLITATGQRVTLRCSPRSGDLSVYWYQQSLDQGLQFLIQYYNGEERAKGNILERFSAQQFPDLHSELNLSSLELGDSALYFCASSVYPGGSYNEQFFGPGTRLTVL.

Regarding this clone: A much larger clone lies a single base off, so this may be a read error. This rearrangement joins TRBV28 to TRBJ1-3, with D maybe TRBD1 (6 bases). From germline, CDR1 is MDHEN and CDR2 SYDVKM. The ends were cut back, 5 bases at V and 0 bases at J, with 11 bases in the middle. The CDR3 totals 15 residues. CDR3 sequence: CASSPTGSSGNTIYF. Here the CDR3 DNA reads TGTGCCAGCAGTCCTACAGGGAGCTCTGGAAACACCATATATTTT.

CDR3 DNA sequence: TGTGCCAGCTCACCTAGCGGGAGAGGAGCAGATACGCAGTATTTT. Protein product: CASSPSGRGADTQYF. The gene calls are TRBV18 and TRBJ2-3, with TRBD2 matching 9 bases. V lost 3 bases to trimming and J lost 4 bases; unmatched junction nucleotides: 5. In germline, CDR1 is KGHSH, CDR2 LQKENI. The CDR3 spans 15 residues. The whole variable domain, filled in from reference TRBV18 and TRBJ2-3, reads NAGVMQNPRHLVRRRGQEARLRCSPMKGHSHVYWYRQLPEEGLKFMVYLQKENIIDESGMPKERFSAEFPKEGPSILRIQQVVRGDSAAYFCASSPSGRGADTQYFGPGTRLTVL.

This clone was observed a single time. This chain connects TRBV6-5 to TRBJ2-7, with 9 bases identical to TRBD1. Unmatched junction bases numbered 5, after V lost 6 bases and J lost 5 bases. This CDR3 has 13 residues. The V gene's germline CDR1 is MNHEY and CDR2 SVGAGI. As DNA, the CDR3 is TGTGCCAGCAGGAGAACAGGGGGCGACGAGCAGTACTTC. Residues: CASRRTGGDEQYF.

The chain links TRBV5-4 to TRBJ1-1; TRBD1 agrees at 9 bases. CDR3 length: 13 residues. J was trimmed by 8 bases and V by 4 bases; bases with no gene match: 6. Germline V CDR1 and CDR2: SGHNT, YYREEE (reference sequence). The CDR3 DNA is TGTGCCAGCAGCCCACCGGGACAGGGAGAAGCTTTCTTT. Protein product: CASSPPGQGEAFF. Full variable domain (outside the CDR3, taken from reference TRBV5-4 and TRBJ1-1): ETGVTQSPTHLIKTRGQQVTLRCSSQSGHNTVSWYQQALGQGPQFIFQYYREEENGRGNFPPRFSGLQFPNYSSELNVNALELDDSALYLCASSPPGQGEAFFGQGTRLTVV.

This clone was observed a single time. The rearrangement links TRBV7-9 to TRBJ1-5; 10 bases line up with TRBD1. Looked up from germline, CDR1 is SEHNR and CDR2 is FQNEAQ (reference sequence). The CDR3 has 17 residues. With V trimmed by 2 bases and J by 6 bases, 10 bases remained unmatched. CDR3 nucleotides: TGTGCCAGCAGCTTAACAGTTGGGACAGGGGCTTCTCAGCCCCAGCATTTT. It yields the protein CASSLTVGTGASQPQHF. Full variable domain (remainder filled in from reference TRBV7-9 and TRBJ1-5): DTGVSQNPRHKITKRGQNVTFRCDPISEHNRLYWYRQTLGQGPEFLTYFQNEAQLEKSRLLSDRFSAERPKGSFSTLEIQRTEQGDSAMYLCASSLTVGTGASQPQHFGDGTRLSIL.

The chain uses TRBV7-9 and TRBJ2-2, with 7 bases matching TRBD1. This CDR3 is built from 15 residues. The germline gives CDR1 SEHNR, CDR2 FQNEAQ (reference sequence). V was pared by 1 base and J by 1 base, with 0 bases of the junction left unmatched. The CDR3 loop reads CASSLGTGNTGELFF. CDR3 in DNA: TGTGCCAGCAGCTTAGGGACAGGGAACACCGGGGAGCTGTTTTTT.

The V gene is TRBV7-3, the J gene TRBJ2-1; D unclear. From germline, CDR1 is SGHTA and CDR2 FQGTGA. This CDR3 is 14 amino acids long. V lost 5 bases to trimming and J lost 0 bases, with 8 bases between them. CDR3 protein: CASSPSSSYNEQFF. Written as DNA, the CDR3 is TGTGCCAGCAGCCCATCTAGCTCCTACAATGAGCAGTTCTTC.

This chain joins TRBV28 and TRBJ2-7, with D tentatively TRBD1 (6 bases). The germline V and J ends were trimmed by 6 bases and 1 base, with 16 bases remaining between them. This CDR3 is 15 amino acids long. Germline V lookup: CDR1 MDHEN, CDR2 SYDVKM. CDR3 coding DNA: TGTGCCAGCAGCCTAGCCGGGACAACTTCCTACGAGCAGTACTTC. Protein: CASSLAGTTSYEQYF.

This chain uses TRBV5-1 with TRBJ1-5; possibly TRBD1 for D (5 bases). CDR1 and CDR2 (germline): SGHRS, YFSETQ. The germline V and J ends were trimmed by 0 bases and 2 bases, with 9 bases remaining between them. The CDR3 contains 15 residues. The CDR3 nucleotides read TGCGCCAGCAGCTTGGGGGGCTCCGGCAATCAGCCCCAGCATTTT. Translating gives CASSLGGSGNQPQHF.

The chain combines TRBV7-2 with TRBJ2-7; TRBD2 matches at 9 bases. The J segment lost 2 bases and the V segment lost 3 bases, leaving 5 bases of the junction unmatched. CDR3 size: 15 residues. The germline V gene has CDR1 SGHTA and CDR2 FQGNSA. The CDR3 nucleotides read TGTGCCAGCAGCTTTCAAGCGGGAGGTACCTACGAGCAGTACTTC. Encoded protein: CASSFQAGGTYEQYF.

This chain uses TRBV4-1 with TRBJ1-5; TRBD1 matches at 8 bases. Germline V gene data show CDR1 as MGHRA and CDR2 as YSYEKL. The CDR3 has 15 residues. The V and J ends lost 4 bases and 4 bases, in that order; junction bases with no gene match: 6. The CDR3 is CASSRTQGGNQPQHF. The CDR3 bases are TGCGCCAGCAGCCGAACACAGGGGGGTAATCAGCCCCAGCATTTT.

The chain is built from TRBV6-4 and TRBJ1-2; 8 bases map to TRBD1. From germline, CDR1 is MRHNA and CDR2 SNTAGT. The CDR3 consists of 14 residues. J lost 2 bases, V lost 5 bases, and 4 bases had no gene match. The CDR3: CASSPGGENYGYTF. The CDR3 DNA follows: TGTGCCAGCAGTCCAGGGGGCGAAAACTATGGCTACACCTTC.

This clone was picked up a small number of times. This chain uses TRBV29-1 with TRBJ2-1; 7 bases line up with TRBD1. This CDR3 is built from 13 residues. The germline V gene has CDR1 SQVTM and CDR2 ANQGSEA. V lost 3 bases, J lost 5 bases, and 4 bases stayed unmatched. CDR3 sequence reads: CSVDRQGDNEQFF. The CDR3 coding sequence is TGCAGCGTTGACAGACAGGGCGACAATGAGCAGTTCTTC.

This chain joins TRBV3-1 (or the pseudogene TRBV3-2) and TRBJ1-6, with D perhaps matching TRBD1 (5 bases). The CDR3 contains 14 residues. The V and J ends lost 4 bases and 8 bases respectively, with 12 bases between them. Germline V CDR1 and CDR2: LGHDT, YNNKEL (reference sequence). The CDR3 spells CASSPTGGDSPLHF. As DNA, the CDR3 is TGTGCCAGCAGCCCCACAGGAGGGGATTCACCCCTCCACTTT.

The rearrangement links TRBV15 to TRBJ1-2; D may be TRBD1 (5 bases). Trimming removed 5 bases from V and 2 bases from J, with 21 bases in between. There are 17 residues in the CDR3. Germline V gene lookup returns CDR1 LNHNV and CDR2 YYDKDF (reference sequence). The CDR3: CATSRRQLDFENYGYTF. The CDR3 region has the DNA TGTGCCACCAGCCGCCGACAGTTAGATTTTGAGAACTATGGCTACACCTTC.

This clone appeared once. This chain links TRBV3-1 (or the pseudogene TRBV3-2) with TRBJ2-7, with 7 bases lining up with TRBD1. CDR1 is LGHDT, CDR2 YNNKEL, per germline (reference sequence). The V gene end was trimmed by 1 base and the J gene end by 0 bases; junction bases not matched to a gene: 3. The CDR3 is 15 residues long. The CDR3 DNA reads TGTGCCAGCAGCCAAGCCTGGGACAGCTCCTACGAGCAGTACTTC. Residues: CASSQAWDSSYEQYF.